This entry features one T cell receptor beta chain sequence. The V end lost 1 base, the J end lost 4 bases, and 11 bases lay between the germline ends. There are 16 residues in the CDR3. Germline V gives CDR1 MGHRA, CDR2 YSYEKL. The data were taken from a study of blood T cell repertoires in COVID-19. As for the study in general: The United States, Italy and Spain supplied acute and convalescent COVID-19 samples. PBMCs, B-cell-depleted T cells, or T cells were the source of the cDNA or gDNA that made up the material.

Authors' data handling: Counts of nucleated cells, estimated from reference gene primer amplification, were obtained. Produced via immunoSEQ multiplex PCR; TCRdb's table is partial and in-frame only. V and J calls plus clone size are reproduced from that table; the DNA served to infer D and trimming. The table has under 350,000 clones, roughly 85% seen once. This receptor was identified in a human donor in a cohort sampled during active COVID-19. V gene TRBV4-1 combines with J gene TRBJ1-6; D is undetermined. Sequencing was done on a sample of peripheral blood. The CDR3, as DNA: TGCGCCAGCAGCCAAGTCCTCGGACTATATAATTCACCCCTCCACTTT. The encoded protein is CASSQVLGLYNSPLHF.